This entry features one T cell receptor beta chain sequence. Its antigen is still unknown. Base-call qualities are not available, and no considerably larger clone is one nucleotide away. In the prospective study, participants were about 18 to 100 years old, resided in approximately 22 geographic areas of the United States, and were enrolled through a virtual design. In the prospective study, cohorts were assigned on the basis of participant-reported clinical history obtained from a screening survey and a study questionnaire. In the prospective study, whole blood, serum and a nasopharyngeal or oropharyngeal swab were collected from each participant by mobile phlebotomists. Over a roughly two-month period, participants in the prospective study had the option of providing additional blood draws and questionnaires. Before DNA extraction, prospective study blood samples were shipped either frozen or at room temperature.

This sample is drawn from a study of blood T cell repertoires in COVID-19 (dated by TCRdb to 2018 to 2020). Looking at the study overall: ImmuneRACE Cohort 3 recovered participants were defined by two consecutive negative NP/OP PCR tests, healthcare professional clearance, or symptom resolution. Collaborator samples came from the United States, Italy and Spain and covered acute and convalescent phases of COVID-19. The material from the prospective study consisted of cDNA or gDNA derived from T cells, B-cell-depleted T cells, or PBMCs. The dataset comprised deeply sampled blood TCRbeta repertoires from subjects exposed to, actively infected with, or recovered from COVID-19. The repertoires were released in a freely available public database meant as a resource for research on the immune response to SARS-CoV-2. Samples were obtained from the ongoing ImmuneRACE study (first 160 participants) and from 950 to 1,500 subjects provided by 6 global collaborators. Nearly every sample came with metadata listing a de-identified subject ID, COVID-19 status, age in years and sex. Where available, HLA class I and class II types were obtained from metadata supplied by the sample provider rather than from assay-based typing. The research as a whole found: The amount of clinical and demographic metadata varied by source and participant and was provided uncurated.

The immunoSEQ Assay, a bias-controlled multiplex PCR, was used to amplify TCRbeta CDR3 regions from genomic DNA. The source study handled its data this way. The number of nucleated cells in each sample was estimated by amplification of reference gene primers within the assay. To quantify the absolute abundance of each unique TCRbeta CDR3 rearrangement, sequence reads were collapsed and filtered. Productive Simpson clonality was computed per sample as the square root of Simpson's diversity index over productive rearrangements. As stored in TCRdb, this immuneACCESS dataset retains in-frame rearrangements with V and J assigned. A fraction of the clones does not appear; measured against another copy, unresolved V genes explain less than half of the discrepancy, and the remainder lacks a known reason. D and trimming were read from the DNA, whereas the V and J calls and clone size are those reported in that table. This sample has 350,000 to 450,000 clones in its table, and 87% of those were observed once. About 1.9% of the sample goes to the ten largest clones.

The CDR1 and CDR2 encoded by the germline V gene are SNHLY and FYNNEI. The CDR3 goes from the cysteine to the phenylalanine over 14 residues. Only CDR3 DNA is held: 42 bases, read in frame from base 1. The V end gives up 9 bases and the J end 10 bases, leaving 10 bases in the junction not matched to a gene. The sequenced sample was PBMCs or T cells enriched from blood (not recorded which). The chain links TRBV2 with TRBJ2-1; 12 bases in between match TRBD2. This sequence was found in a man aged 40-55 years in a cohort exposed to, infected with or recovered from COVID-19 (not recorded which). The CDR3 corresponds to CAREGLAGSREQFF. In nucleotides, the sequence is TGTGCCAGAGAAGGACTAGCGGGAAGCCGGGAGCAGTTCTTC. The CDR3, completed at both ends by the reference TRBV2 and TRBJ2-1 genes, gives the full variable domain EPEVTQTPSHQVTQMGQEVILRCVPISNHLYFYWYRQILGQKVEFLVSFYNNEISEKSEIFDDQFSVERPDGSNFTLKIRSTKLEDSAMYFCAREGLAGSREQFFGPGTRLTVL.